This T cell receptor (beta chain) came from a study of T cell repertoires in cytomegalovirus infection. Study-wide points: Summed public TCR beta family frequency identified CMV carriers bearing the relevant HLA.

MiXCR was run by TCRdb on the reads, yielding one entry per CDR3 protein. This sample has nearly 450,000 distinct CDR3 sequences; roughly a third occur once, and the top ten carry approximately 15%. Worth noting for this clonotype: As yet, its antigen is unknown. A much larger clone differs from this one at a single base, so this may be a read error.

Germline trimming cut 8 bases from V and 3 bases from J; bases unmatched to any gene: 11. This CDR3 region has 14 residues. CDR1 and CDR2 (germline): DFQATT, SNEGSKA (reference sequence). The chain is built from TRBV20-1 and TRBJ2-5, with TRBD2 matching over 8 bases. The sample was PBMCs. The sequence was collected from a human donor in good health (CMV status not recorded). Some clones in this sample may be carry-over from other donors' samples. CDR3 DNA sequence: TGCAGTTCCGGGAGCGGGGGCTGGGAAGAGACCCAGTACTTC. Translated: CSSGSGGWEETQYF.